The 20 T cell receptor beta chains below all came from one sample that was sequenced in a study of T cells in Graves' hyperthyroidism and ophthalmopathy. RNA transcripts yielded amplified TCR beta CDR3 regions. The HTBI primer set was used in a first-round RT-PCR of the TCR CDR3. Via MiXCR, TCRdb re-called the multiplex PCR reads, giving one row per CDR3 protein. Of fewer than 40,000 distinct CDR3 sequences listed, 52% are singletons. The sample comprised blood. The source is a man aged 40-55 years with Graves' ophthalmopathy.

This clonotype has a count of ten or more. The V gene is TRBV5-1, the J gene TRBJ1-4; TRBD1 might be the D (6 bases). Germline values: CDR1 SGHRS, CDR2 YFSETQ. The CDR3 extends over 14 amino acids. The V end was cut by 7 bases, the J end by 3 bases, with 13 bases between. DNA for the CDR3: TGCGCCAGCGGCACGGACAGTGCTAATGAAAAACTGTTTTTT. Translated: CASGTDSANEKLFF.

The CDR3 here is CASSVEYGGLAGAGELFF. The CDR3 DNA sequence: TGTGCCAGCAGCGTAGAATACGGGGGACTAGCCGGAGCCGGGGAGCTGTTTTTT. The chain has TRBV9 and TRBJ2-2, with 9 positions matching TRBD2. The CDR3 loop spans 18 amino acids. Per germline, CDR1 SGDLS and CDR2 YYNGEE. Trimming removed 0 bases from V and 6 bases from J; junction bases left unmatched: 12. The whole variable domain, filled in from reference TRBV9 and TRBJ2-2, reads DSGVTQTPKHLITATGQRVTLRCSPRSGDLSVYWYQQSLDQGLQFLIQYYNGEERAKGNILERFSAQQFPDLHSELNLSSLELGDSALYFCASSVEYGGLAGAGELFFGEGSRLTVL.

The chain carries TRBV20-1 and TRBJ1-6; 9 bases fit TRBD1. Germline CDR1 DFQATT, CDR2 SNEGSKA (reference sequence). The V segment lost 6 bases and the J segment 7 bases; nucleotides outside the gene matches: 7. The CDR3 has 14 residues. The CDR3 region is CSARPGQGNSPLHF. CDR3 bases: TGCAGTGCAAGACCGGGACAGGGAAATTCACCCCTCCACTTT.

With respect to this clonotype: One end of the junction varies from germline; a read error may be responsible. The CDR3 spells CASSLREGNTIYF. The CDR3, as DNA: TGTGCTAGCAGCCTGAGGGAGGGAAACACCATATATTTT. This rearrangement joins TRBV7-7 to TRBJ1-3; the D is unclear. The CDR3 is made up of 13 amino acids. Germline CDR1 SSHAT, CDR2 FNYEAQ (reference sequence).

The chain has TRBV3-1 and TRBJ2-2; D ambiguous. The CDR3 covers 14 residues. The germline V and J ends were trimmed by 1 base and 5 bases, with 8 bases remaining between them. Germline V gives CDR1 LGHDT, CDR2 YNNKEL (reference sequence). As DNA, the CDR3 is TGTGCCAGCAGCCAAGGACTCTCTACCGGGGAGCTGTTTTTT. This codes for CASSQGLSTGELFF.

This chain links TRBV7-9 with TRBJ2-3; D gene unclear. Germline assignment: CDR1 SEHNR and CDR2 FQNEAQ (reference sequence). V lost 0 bases and J lost 5, with 3 bases in between. CDR3 length: 12 residues. CDR3: CASSLAEDTQYF. CDR3 nucleotides: TGTGCCAGCAGCTTAGCGGAAGATACGCAGTATTTT.

This clonotype has at least ten counts. This chain connects TRBV6-1 to TRBJ1-6, with D tentatively TRBD1 (5 bases). V lost 7 bases and J lost 11, with 15 bases in between. The germline V gene encodes CDR1 MNHNS and CDR2 SASEGT. This CDR3 spans 13 amino acids. This CDR3 is CASTEQGKTPLHF. The CDR3 coding sequence is TGTGCCAGCACCGAGCAGGGAAAGACACCCCTCCACTTT.

CDR3 coding DNA: TGTGCCAGCAGCCCACAGGGGACATCCACAGATACGCAGTATTTT. Amino acid sequence: CASSPQGTSTDTQYF. This chain links TRBV2 with TRBJ2-3, with TRBD1 identical over 7 bases. Germline V gene sequence: CDR1 SNHLY, CDR2 FYNNEI. The V gene end was trimmed by 6 bases and the J gene end by 2 bases; junction bases not matched to a gene: 8. CDR3 size: 15 residues.

The sample holds a few counts of this clonotype. Because it lacks the conserved phenylalanine or tryptophan at the end, this CDR3 is likely a read error. The limits of the CDR3 on the DNA are not certain, so only TCRdb's listed CDR3 is given. The genes are TRBV20-1 and TRBJ2-7; the table's D call, TRBD1, was not checked against the DNA. In germline, CDR1 is DFQATT, CDR2 SNEGSKA (reference sequence). The CDR3 adds up to 9 amino acids, both ends counted. CDR3: CSAPNWGGG.

The chain recombines TRBV12-3 or TRBV12-4 with TRBJ1-6, with D tentatively TRBD1 (6 bases). The CDR3 spans 14 residues. Trimming cost V 5 bases and J 16 bases, with 21 bases left between them. The CDR3 DNA reads as TGTGCCAGCAGTCCCCAGGACAGCTATCGTCTACTCCACTTT. Its translation is CASSPQDSYRLLHF.

On this clonotype: The conserved closing phenylalanine or tryptophan is absent in this CDR3, likely reflecting a read error. The genes are TRBV20-1 and TRBJ2-5, with TRBD1 identical over 8 bases. The V and J ends lost 0 bases and 5 bases, in that order; junction bases with no gene match: 14. CDR3 length: 17 residues. The germline V gene encodes CDR1 DFQATT and CDR2 SNEGSKA (reference sequence). Written as DNA, the CDR3 is TGCAGTGCTAGAGATCCCCGAGGGGCAGGGGGCTTCGAGACCCAGTACTCC. Protein product: CSARDPRGAGGFETQYS.

Note on this clonotype: Because the CDR3 is missing its conserved closing phenylalanine or tryptophan, this is likely a read error. This rearrangement joins TRBV19 to TRBJ1-5; TRBD1 is a possible D gene (5 bases). Germline V gene data show CDR1 as LNHDA and CDR2 as SQIVND (reference sequence). This CDR3 is 11 amino acids long. The CDR3 loop is CAGSRGGPQHL. In nucleotides, the CDR3 is TGTGCCGGTAGTCGTGGGGGGCCCCAGCATCTT.

This clonotype was observed at least ten times. The DNA of the CDR3 is TGCAGCGTTAAGGTACCACTAGCGGGAGTTTCCTTGGCTTACGAGCAGTACTTC. Its protein is CSVKVPLAGVSLAYEQYF. V is TRBV29-1 and J is TRBJ2-7; 11 bases are shared with TRBD2. The CDR3 is 18 residues long. Germline loops: CDR1 SQVTM, CDR2 ANQGSEA. J was trimmed by 4 bases and V by 5 bases; bases with no gene match: 19.

As to this clonotype: This is likely a read error, given that the CDR3 carries no conserved phenylalanine or tryptophan at its end. The limits of the CDR3 on the DNA are not certain, so only TCRdb's listed CDR3 is given. V gene TRBV7-8 combines with J gene TRBJ2-3; the D call of TRBD2 is as the table states it, not checked on the DNA. CDR1 is SGHVS, CDR2 FQNEAQ, per germline. With termini counted, the CDR3 has 15 amino acids. This chain's CDR3 is CASSLAPSGRVREYV.

On this clonotype itself: This CDR3 is missing its conserved last phenylalanine or tryptophan, likely due to a read error. The DNA is left out, because the CDR3 cannot be placed on it with certainty; the CDR3 is given as TCRdb lists it. The rearrangement uses TRBV5-6 and TRBJ1-3; the D call TRBD1 from the table was never checked on the DNA. Looked up from germline, CDR1 is SGHDT and CDR2 is YYEEEE. The CDR3 extends over 9 residues, inclusive of both ends. CDR3 sequence reads: CASSLTGTG.

A few counts support this clonotype. CDR3 amino acids: CAIRDFQGGEQYF. The CDR3, as DNA: TGTGCCATCAGGGACTTTCAAGGGGGCGAGCAGTACTTC. The chain is built from TRBV10-3 and TRBJ2-7, with D perhaps matching TRBD1 (6 bases). Germline V gene data show CDR1 as ENHRY and CDR2 as SYGVKD. This CDR3 spans 13 amino acids. The V end lost 6 bases, the J end lost 6 bases, and 15 bases lay between the germline ends.

A word on this clonotype: A much larger clone lies a single base off, so this may be a read error. V usage is TRBV30 and J usage is TRBJ1-2; tentatively, D is TRBD1 (5 bases). Germline CDR1 and CDR2: GTSNPN and SVGIG (reference sequence). The CDR3 runs to 14 residues. The V end lost 3 bases, the J end lost 6 bases, and 17 bases lay between the germline ends. The CDR3 DNA follows: TGTGCCTGGAGACATAGGGGTACATACCATGGCTACACCTTC. This gives the protein CAWRHRGTYHGYTF.

Of note for this clonotype: Germline and junction disagree at one end, which may indicate a read error. The genes are TRBV5-6 and TRBJ2-5, with D possibly called TRBD1 or TRBD2 (5 bases each). This CDR3 is built from 11 residues. Germline V lookup: CDR1 SGHDT, CDR2 YYEEEE. The CDR3 here is CASIFRETQHF. For the CDR3, the DNA is TGTGCCAGCATCTTCAGGGAGACCCAGCACTTC.

This clonotype was observed a few times. The chain recombines TRBV18 with TRBJ2-6; D is unresolved. Germline V CDR1 and CDR2: KGHSH, LQKENI. Trimming stripped 8 bases from V and 4 bases from J, with 12 bases between. CDR3 length: 14 amino acids. CDR3 residues: CASPTFQGANVLTF. The CDR3 DNA is TGTGCCAGCCCCACTTTTCAGGGGGCCAACGTCCTGACTTTC.

This clonotype was seen at least ten times. This may be a read error, as it is one base from a much larger clone. V gene TRBV3-1 combines with J gene TRBJ2-7, with D perhaps matching TRBD1 or TRBD2 (5 bases each). There are 13 residues in the CDR3. Germline V gene lookup returns CDR1 LGHDT and CDR2 YNNKEL (reference sequence). V was cut by 4 bases and J by 5 bases, with 12 bases left in between. CDR3 region: CASSPGRGHEQYF. The DNA for the CDR3 is TGTGCCAGCAGCCCAGGGAGAGGCCACGAGCAGTACTTC.